What follows are 21 T cell receptor beta chains derived from one specimen sequenced in a study of T cells in Graves' hyperthyroidism and ophthalmopathy. TCR beta CDR3 sequences were amplified from RNA transcripts. Researchers ran a first-round RT-PCR on the TCR CDR3 using the HTBI primer set. In TCRdb, the multiplex PCR reads were re-called with MiXCR into one record per CDR3 protein. The data show over 450,000 distinct CDR3 sequences, about 15% seen once. The specimen was blood. All receptors derive from a woman aged 18-29 years with Graves' ophthalmopathy.

There are a few counts of this clonotype. The chain employs TRBV30 and TRBJ1-4, with TRBD1 matching over 7 bases. V lost 4 bases, J lost 8 bases, and 4 bases stayed unmatched. The CDR3 spans 12 residues. Germline CDR1 and CDR2: GTSNPN and SVGIG (reference sequence). CDR3 sequence reads: CAWKGQREKLFF. The CDR3 DNA reads as TGTGCCTGGAAGGGACAGAGGGAAAAACTGTTTTTT.

This clonotype was seen at least ten times. This chain links TRBV11-2 with TRBJ2-7; TRBD2 matches 13 bases. The CDR3 runs 16 residues. Losses at the gene ends were 3 bases for V and 0 bases for J; bases not matched to a gene: 2. CDR1 is SGHAT and CDR2 is FQNNGV in the germline V gene. The CDR3 sequence is CASSFRTSGSSYEQYF. CDR3 DNA sequence: TGTGCCAGCAGCTTCCGGACTAGCGGGAGCTCCTACGAGCAGTACTTC. Combining the CDR3 with reference TRBV11-2 and TRBJ2-7 gives the whole variable domain EAGVAQSPRYKIIEKRQSVAFWCNPISGHATLYWYQQILGQGPKLLIQFQNNGVVDDSQLPKDRFSAERLKGVDSTLKIQPAKLEDSAVYLCASSFRTSGSSYEQYFGPGTRLTVT.

This clonotype was picked up many times. This chain connects TRBV7-8 to TRBJ2-1, with D tentatively TRBD1 (5 bases). Germline CDR1 SGHVS, CDR2 FQNEAQ. This CDR3 has 16 residues. Trimming removed 4 bases at V and 6 bases at J, with 19 bases between. Here the CDR3 reads CASSSLRLPRGNEQFF. The CDR3 DNA sequence: TGTGCCAGCAGCTCCCTTAGACTTCCAAGGGGCAATGAGCAGTTCTTC.

This clonotype was detected many times. This chain uses TRBV5-8 with TRBJ2-1, with D hard to call. The length of the CDR3 is 13 residues. Per the germline V gene, CDR1 is SGHTS and CDR2 is YDEGEE. Trimming took off 4 bases at V and 10 bases at J, with 15 bases between the two ends. CDR3 coding DNA: TGTGCCAGCAGCGCCGCGAGTGGGTTCGAGCAGTTCTTC. It yields the protein CASSAASGFEQFF.

About this clonotype itself: One base away lies a much larger clone, so this may be a sequencing read error. Here the CDR3 DNA reads TGTGCCAGCAGTTACGCGTCAGGGCACGAGCAGTACTTC. This codes for CASSYASGHEQYF. The chain combines TRBV6-2 or TRBV6-3 with TRBJ2-7; a weak D match, TRBD1 (5 bases). Germline V gene sequence: CDR1 MNHEY, CDR2 SVGEGT. With 2 bases removed from V and 5 bases from J, the gap between germline ends came to 10 bases. The length of the CDR3 is 13 residues.

On this clonotype itself: A much larger clone differs by one base, so this may be a read error. The chain joins TRBV28 to TRBJ1-6; 11 bases fit TRBD1. Germline V gene sequence: CDR1 MDHEN, CDR2 SYDVKM. The junction had 5 bases not matched to a gene; V was cut back by 7 bases and J by 6 bases. This CDR3 has 15 residues. The CDR3 nucleotides are TGTGCCAGCAAGCGGACAGGGGGCCTTAATTCACCCCTCCACTTT. It translates to CASKRTGGLNSPLHF.

Points on this clonotype: A clone one base away is much larger, so this may be a read error. V is TRBV13 and J is TRBJ1-3, with no clear D. The germline gives CDR1 PRHDT, CDR2 FYEKMQ (reference sequence). The CDR3 is 14 amino acids. V was cut by 5 bases and J by 0 bases, with 8 bases left in between. This CDR3 is CASSVESSGNTIYF. In nucleotides, the CDR3 is TGTGCCAGCAGCGTAGAGAGCTCTGGAAACACCATATATTTT.

This clonotype showed up just once. The DNA of the CDR3 is TGTGCCAGCAGCTGGGACAGGACCTATGGCTACACCTTC. This translates into CASSWDRTYGYTF. The chain couples TRBV5-4 to TRBJ1-2; TRBD1 matches 8 bases. CDR1 is SGHNT and CDR2 is YYREEE in the germline V gene (reference sequence). Trimming cost V 3 bases and J 4 bases; bases outside gene matches: 2. This CDR3 spans 13 amino acids. Complete variable domain (other parts from reference TRBV5-4 and TRBJ1-2): ETGVTQSPTHLIKTRGQQVTLRCSSQSGHNTVSWYQQALGQGPQFIFQYYREEENGRGNFPPRFSGLQFPNYSSELNVNALELDDSALYLCASSWDRTYGYTFGSGTRLTVV.

This clonotype was recorded at least ten times. The chain couples TRBV3-1 to TRBJ1-1; D remains unclear. The CDR3 is 13 residues long. Germline assignment: CDR1 LGHDT and CDR2 YNNKEL (reference sequence). Trimming shortened V by 4 bases and J by 10 bases, and 16 bases separated the two germline ends. In DNA, the CDR3 is TGTGCCAGCAGCCGGATTCCGATGATGGGAGCTTTCTTT. It specifies CASSRIPMMGAFF.

This clonotype was counted a few times. The chain recombines TRBV5-8 with TRBJ1-5; D call uncertain. The V end lost 4 bases, the J end lost 1 base, and 9 bases lay between the germline ends. CDR1 SGHTS and CDR2 YDEGEE come from the germline V gene. The CDR3 is made up of 14 amino acids. CDR3 amino acids: CASSTLNSNQPQHF. The DNA of the CDR3 is TGTGCCAGCAGCACCCTCAACAGCAATCAGCCCCAGCATTTT.

This clonotype has at least ten counts. J is TRBJ1-2 and V is TRBV2, with 8 positions matching TRBD1. CDR1 is SNHLY, CDR2 FYNNEI, per germline. V gave up 6 bases and J gave up 0 bases; unmatched junction bases: 3. CDR3 length equals 14 residues. CDR3 DNA: TGTGCCAGCAGGACACAGGGGGCTAACTATGGCTACACCTTC. Its translation: CASRTQGANYGYTF. Together with reference TRBV2 and TRBJ1-2, the CDR3 gives the full variable domain: EPEVTQTPSHQVTQMGQEVILRCVPISNHLYFYWYRQILGQKVEFLVSFYNNEISEKSEIFDDQFSVERPDGSNFTLKIRSTKLEDSAMYFCASRTQGANYGYTFGSGTRLTVV.

This clonotype was detected only a few times. The chain is built from TRBV12-3 or TRBV12-4 and TRBJ1-5, with D perhaps TRBD1 (5 bases). V shed 2 bases and J shed 8 bases, with 10 bases lying between them. The CDR3 sequence is 13 residues long. The CDR3 region is CASSLSGVEPQHF. DNA of the CDR3: TGTGCCAGCAGTTTATCGGGGGTGGAGCCCCAGCATTTT.

This clonotype was observed many times. CDR3 nucleotide sequence: TGTGCCAGCAGTTTAGCCACTTTGGGACTAGCGGGGGGACTAAGCTCCTACAATGAGCAGTTCTTC. It yields the protein CASSLATLGLAGGLSSYNEQFF. The genes are TRBV12-3 or TRBV12-4 and TRBJ2-1, with TRBD2 matching over 15 bases. V was pared by 0 bases and J by 0 bases, with 12 bases of the junction left unmatched. This CDR3 has 22 residues.

This clonotype was seen many times. This chain links TRBV11-3 with TRBJ1-2; D is undetermined. CDR3 size: 15 residues. CDR1 and CDR2 from the germline V gene are SGHNT and YENEEA. The V and J ends lost 1 base and 5 bases respectively, with 14 bases between them. CDR3 in DNA: TGTGCCAGCAGCTTAGTTTTAACCGATTCTTATGGCTACACCTTC. Its translation is CASSLVLTDSYGYTF.

The chain links TRBV9 to TRBJ2-7; tentative D call: TRBD2 (6 bases). The CDR3 sequence is 15 residues long. V was trimmed by 3 bases and J by 5 bases, leaving 18 bases between them. Germline CDR1 SGDLS, CDR2 YYNGEE. The CDR3 DNA reads as TGTGCCAGCAGCGCCGGGGGAGGCCCGGAGGACGAGCAGTACTTC. Translating gives CASSAGGGPEDEQYF.

Ten or more counts support this clonotype. The chain carries TRBV7-3 and TRBJ2-3, with D possibly matching TRBD2 (5 bases). The V end lost 5 bases, the J end lost 3 bases, and 9 bases lay between the germline ends. Germline assignment: CDR1 SGHTA and CDR2 FQGTGA. The CDR3 has 13 amino acids. The CDR3 DNA follows: TGTGCCAGCAGCCCCGAGGGTACAGATACGCAGTATTTT. Amino acid sequence: CASSPEGTDTQYF.

On this clonotype itself: A junction boundary mismatches the germline segment, possibly from a read error. The chain recombines TRBV2 with TRBJ2-5; D is possibly TRBD1 (6 bases). The CDR3 runs to 15 residues. CDR1 and CDR2 from the germline V gene are SNHLY and FYNNEI. The CDR3 region has the DNA TGTGCCAGCAGTGGGGGCCAGCCGGGACAAGAGGCCCAGTACTTC. Amino acids: CASSGGQPGQEAQYF.

This chain uses TRBV10-3 with TRBJ2-1, with a tentative D call TRBD2 (5 bases). The germline CDR1 and CDR2 sequences are ENHRY and SYGVKD. The V and J ends lost 4 bases and 2 bases respectively, with 21 bases between them. This CDR3 contains 18 residues. The CDR3 loop is CAISGPREAAETYNEQFF. DNA for the CDR3: TGTGCCATCAGTGGGCCCCGGGAAGCAGCGGAGACCTACAATGAGCAGTTCTTC.

This clonotype came up many times. This chain uses TRBV7-3 with TRBJ2-1; 12 bases match TRBD1. The V segment lost 2 bases and the J segment 7 bases; nucleotides outside the gene matches: 6. The CDR3 loop spans 16 amino acids. Germline V lookup: CDR1 SGHTA, CDR2 FQGTGA. CDR3 nucleotides: TGTGCCAGCAGCTTAGAACCGGGACAGGGGGCGAATGAGCAGTTCTTC. Amino acid sequence: CASSLEPGQGANEQFF.

A few counts support this clonotype. V and J are TRBV11-2 and TRBJ2-2; the D gene is possibly TRBD1 (6 bases). The germline V gene encodes CDR1 SGHAT and CDR2 FQNNGV. The CDR3 length is 14 residues. V gave up 5 bases and J gave up 4 bases, with 11 bases separating them. DNA for the CDR3: TGTGCCAGCAGCCCGGACAGTACCACCGGGGAGCTGTTTTTT. It specifies CASSPDSTTGELFF.

V gene TRBV7-9 combines with J gene TRBJ1-4; 9 bases map to TRBD1. Per germline, CDR1 SEHNR and CDR2 FQNEAQ (reference sequence). The CDR3 covers 16 residues. V trimming: 5 bases; J trimming: 8 bases; junction bases outside the gene matches: 12. CDR3 residues: CASSLVTGGFREKLFF. CDR3 DNA: TGTGCCAGCAGCCTAGTTACAGGGGGCTTCCGAGAAAAACTGTTTTTT.